These 25 T cell receptor beta chains share one sample of origin, sequenced in a study of post-analysis software for immune sequencing data. Incorporated into the TCR beta cDNA libraries were unique molecular identifiers, which served to reduce PCR and sequencing biases. TCRdb fed the PCR reads into MiXCR, producing one record per CDR3 protein. Here the sample spans fewer than 700,000 distinct CDR3 sequences, 44% being singletons. The antigens for these receptors are not known. General study findings and limits: TRBV segments more frequent in patients than in controls numbered five and included TRBV5-6, TRBV5-1 and TRBV20-1.

Sequencing used blood. Source of these receptors: a girl under 18 with multiple sclerosis.

This clonotype was seen only a few times. This chain joins TRBV7-2 and TRBJ2-1, with 8 nucleotides matching TRBD2. This CDR3 has 16 residues. Germline values: CDR1 SGHTA, CDR2 FQGNSA. With V trimmed by 6 bases and J by 2 bases, 9 bases remained unmatched. CDR3 bases: TGTGCCAGCAGTAAGATAGCGGGAATGGCCTACAATGAGCAGTTCTTC. This translates into CASSKIAGMAYNEQFF.

This rearrangement joins TRBV4-1 to TRBJ2-1; 8 nucleotides agree with TRBD2. The CDR3 spans 17 residues. With V trimmed by 0 bases and J by 3 bases, 7 bases remained unmatched. The germline V gene has CDR1 MGHRA and CDR2 YSYEKL. The CDR3 DNA reads TGCGCCAGCAGCCAAGATTTGGCGGGAGGTTTCTACAATGAGCAGTTCTTC. It is translated as CASSQDLAGGFYNEQFF.

V and J are TRBV5-1 and TRBJ1-2, with D perhaps matching TRBD1 (6 bases). The CDR3 covers 12 residues. V lost 1 base and J 8 bases, leaving 9 bases between the germline ends. CDR1 and CDR2 from the germline V gene are SGHRS and YFSETQ. Here the CDR3 DNA reads TGCGCCAGCAGCTTGACAGGGACCGGCTACACCTTC. It translates to CASSLTGTGYTF.

This clonotype has more than one count but fewer than ten. V is TRBV20-1 and J is TRBJ2-7; D is possibly TRBD2 (5 bases). Germline assignment: CDR1 DFQATT and CDR2 SNEGSKA (reference sequence). The CDR3 spans 13 residues. The V and J ends lost 6 bases and 0 bases respectively, with 12 bases between them. The CDR3 bases are TGCAGTGCCGGACTGATAATCTCCTACGAGCAGTACTTC. Translating it yields CSAGLIISYEQYF.

This clonotype turned up a few times. The chain uses TRBV5-1 and TRBJ1-2, with a possible D match to TRBD1 (6 bases). Germline CDR1 is SGHRS and CDR2 is YFSETQ. V was cut by 1 base and J by 4 bases, with 14 bases left in between. The CDR3 runs 15 residues. CDR3 sequence reads: CASSLRGADPYGYTF. The CDR3 DNA reads TGCGCCAGCAGCTTGAGGGGGGCCGATCCCTATGGCTACACCTTC.

This clonotype was seen only a few times. The rearrangement joins TRBV7-9 to TRBJ2-1; 11 nucleotides match TRBD2. The CDR3 length is 15 residues. Trimming cost V 4 bases and J 6 bases; bases outside gene matches: 5. The germline V gene has CDR1 SEHNR and CDR2 FQNEAQ (reference sequence). The CDR3 spells CASSSPGLAVNEQFF. In DNA form, the CDR3 reads TGTGCCAGCAGCTCTCCGGGACTAGCGGTCAATGAGCAGTTCTTC.

V gene TRBV6-6 combines with J gene TRBJ2-3; D is ambiguous. CDR3 length: 14 amino acids. CDR1 and CDR2 (germline): MNHNY, SVGAGI (reference sequence). V lost 2 bases and J 2 bases, leaving 8 bases between the germline ends. The CDR3 DNA reads TGTGCCAGCAGTTACAGCGTGCACACAGATACGCAGTATTTT. Protein product: CASSYSVHTDTQYF.

This clonotype was found a few times. The chain joins TRBV12-3 or TRBV12-4 to TRBJ1-1, with D tentatively TRBD1 (5 bases). The V end was cut by 3 bases, the J end by 6 bases, with 14 bases between. The CDR3 contains 14 residues. The CDR3 sequence is CASSLGGRLSEAFF. The DNA of the CDR3 is TGTGCCAGCAGTTTGGGGGGGAGACTATCTGAAGCTTTCTTT.

This clonotype was counted between two and nine times. The CDR3 is CASSPGGYEAFF. In nucleotides, the CDR3 is TGTGCCAGCAGCCCTGGCGGGTATGAAGCTTTCTTT. The chain is built from TRBV3-1 and TRBJ1-1, with D uncertain. This CDR3 is 12 amino acids long. Germline V gene lookup returns CDR1 LGHDT and CDR2 YNNKEL (reference sequence). The germline V and J ends were trimmed by 4 bases and 7 bases, with 10 bases remaining between them.

The gene calls are TRBV2 and TRBJ2-1; TRBD1 matches at 9 bases. Germline CDR1 is SNHLY and CDR2 is FYNNEI. There are 12 residues in the CDR3. With V trimmed by 9 bases and J by 4 bases, 1 base remained unmatched. CDR3 amino acids: CARTGGYNEQFF. CDR3 in DNA: TGTGCCAGGACAGGGGGTTACAATGAGCAGTTCTTC.

The chain links TRBV20-1 to TRBJ2-5; TRBD1 matches 8 bases. The end of the DNA aligns better with TRBJ2-7, so the J call may be wrong. CDR3 length: 15 amino acids. The germline V gene encodes CDR1 DFQATT and CDR2 SNEGSKA (reference sequence). This CDR3 reads CSASFRDRSPYEQYF. The DNA for the CDR3 is TGCAGTGCTAGTTTCCGGGACAGGAGCCCCTACGAGCAGTACTTC.

This chain uses TRBV7-6 with TRBJ2-5; maybe TRBD2 (6 bases). Matching the DNA end better, TRBJ2-7 makes the J call doubtful. The CDR3 consists of 16 residues. The germline gives CDR1 SGHVS, CDR2 FNYEAQ. The CDR3, as DNA: TGTGCCAGCAGCCCCCGGGACTTGGCCGCGGCTTACGAGCAGTACTTC. This sequence encodes CASSPRDLAAAYEQYF.

The table lists this clonotype with a few counts. An end of the junction does not agree with germline; a read error may underlie this. The chain is built from TRBV20-1 and TRBJ1-2; 9 bases are shared with TRBD1. The CDR3 loop spans 17 amino acids. The V gene's germline CDR1 is DFQATT and CDR2 SNEGSKA (reference sequence). In nucleotides, the CDR3 is TGCAGTGCTAGAGAGCTACGCCCGACAGGGGGGAACTATGGCTATACCTTC. Its protein is CSARELRPTGGNYGYTF.

This sequence joins TRBV7-9 and TRBJ1-1; TRBD1 might be the D (5 bases). V lost 3 bases and J lost 8, with 10 bases in between. CDR1 SEHNR and CDR2 FQNEAQ come from the germline V gene (reference sequence). There are 12 residues in the CDR3. The DNA of the CDR3 is TGTGCCAGCAGCTTTGGGGCCCTGGAAGCTTTCTTT. It encodes CASSFGALEAFF.

The J gene is TRBJ1-2, the V gene TRBV10-3; no definite D call. In germline, CDR1 is ENHRY, CDR2 SYGVKD. This CDR3 has 12 residues. Between the trimmed V and J ends, which lost 2 bases and 8 bases, there was a span of 9 bases. In DNA, the CDR3 is TGTGCCATCAGTGAGCTCACCGGGGGCTACACCTTC. This encodes CAISELTGGYTF.

This clonotype was found a few times. The V and J genes are TRBV7-9 and TRBJ2-7; TRBD1 matches 9 bases. CDR3 size: 14 residues. Germline CDR1 is SEHNR and CDR2 is FQNEAQ (reference sequence). J was trimmed by 3 bases and V by 7 bases; bases with no gene match: 7. CDR3 sequence: CASIPDRGDYEQYF. CDR3 nucleotide sequence: TGTGCCAGCATCCCCGACAGGGGGGACTACGAGCAGTACTTC.

This clonotype has a handful of counts. The CDR3 region is CASSPWGGYEQYF. As DNA, the CDR3 is TGTGCCAGCAGCCCGTGGGGCGGGTACGAGCAGTACTTC. This chain connects TRBV6-1 to TRBJ2-4; D is possibly TRBD1 or TRBD2 (5 bases each). The DNA end favors TRBJ2-7, so the J call may be wrong. CDR1 is MNHNS, CDR2 SASEGT, per germline. The CDR3 runs 13 residues.

The chain joins TRBV12-3 or TRBV12-4 to TRBJ1-1, with TRBD1 as a possible D gene (5 bases). CDR3 length: 15 amino acids. The V gene lost 4 bases and the J gene lost 0 bases, with 12 bases spanning the gap. The CDR3 region is CASSSQGTMNTEAFF. The CDR3 DNA sequence: TGTGCCAGCAGTTCCCAGGGAACCATGAACACTGAAGCTTTCTTT.

This sequence joins TRBV7-2 and TRBJ1-2; the D gene is possibly TRBD1 (5 bases). Trimming left V 4 bases short and J 8 bases short, with 23 bases between. This CDR3 contains 16 residues. Germline V gives CDR1 SGHTA, CDR2 FQGNSA. CDR3 amino acids: CASSWGPRGGVGGYTF. For the CDR3, the DNA is TGTGCCAGCAGCTGGGGCCCCAGAGGAGGCGTCGGGGGCTACACCTTC. The variable domain in full, completed from reference TRBV7-2 and TRBJ1-2, reads GAGVSQSPSNKVTEKGKDVELRCDPISGHTALYWYRQSLGQGLEFLIYFQGNSAPDKSGLPSDRFSAERTGGSVSTLTIQRTQQEDSAVYLCASSWGPRGGVGGYTFGSGTRLTVV.

The genes are TRBV12-3 or TRBV12-4 and TRBJ2-1; D is perhaps TRBD2 (7 bases). The CDR3 is made up of 13 amino acids. The V end was cut by 7 bases, the J end by 6 bases, with 13 bases between. CDR3 sequence (DNA): TGTGCCAGCACCGGACTAGGGGGCAATGAGCAGTTCTTC. Protein sequence: CASTGLGGNEQFF.

In this sample, this clonotype turned up a few times. This chain joins TRBV5-1 and TRBJ2-1; 11 bases are shared with TRBD2. CDR1 and CDR2 (germline): SGHRS, YFSETQ. The J segment lost 9 bases and the V segment lost 1 base, leaving 12 bases of the junction unmatched. The CDR3 totals 17 residues. The CDR3 is CASSLTSGSKDLGEQFF. CDR3 DNA sequence: TGCGCCAGCAGCTTGACTAGCGGGAGCAAAGACCTTGGTGAGCAGTTCTTC.

This clonotype occurred a few times. V gene TRBV6-1 combines with J gene TRBJ2-3; a possible D gene is TRBD2 (7 bases). There are 17 residues in the CDR3. From germline, CDR1 is MNHNS and CDR2 SASEGT. V dropped 6 bases and J dropped 1 base, with 20 bases sitting between them. The DNA for the CDR3 is TGTGCCAGCAGCCCGCCTCCGGGGGGCGTCGGCACAGATACGCAGTATTTT. The encoded protein is CASSPPPGGVGTDTQYF.

This rearrangement joins TRBV7-2 to TRBJ2-1, with TRBD2 identical over 8 bases. The CDR3 length is 15 residues. V was pared by 1 base and J by 10 bases, with 9 bases of the junction left unmatched. Germline V gene data show CDR1 as SGHTA and CDR2 as FQGNSA. The CDR3 region has the DNA TGTGCCAGCAGCTTAGATAGCGGGGTGGGACGAGAGCAGTTCTTC. Translation gives CASSLDSGVGREQFF.

V usage is TRBV29-1 and J usage is TRBJ1-5, with a weak D call TRBD1 (5 bases). V was shortened by 2 bases and J by 7 bases, with 12 bases between the two germline ends. Per germline, CDR1 SQVTM and CDR2 ANQGSEA. This CDR3 has 13 residues. DNA for the CDR3: TGCAGCGTTGAACTCGGCAGGGACCAGCCCCAGCATTTT. The encoded protein is CSVELGRDQPQHF.

This clonotype was observed at least ten times. The V call is TRBV4-2, the J call TRBJ1-2, with 9 nucleotides matching TRBD1. Germline V gives CDR1 LGHNA, CDR2 YNFKEQ. The V segment lost 1 base and the J segment 4 bases; nucleotides outside the gene matches: 10. The CDR3 loop spans 17 amino acids. CDR3 coding DNA: TGTGCCAGCAGCCAAGGCAGTTCGGGACAGGGCTCCTATGGCTACACCTTC. Protein: CASSQGSSGQGSYGYTF.